Listed here are 17 T cell receptor beta chains from one sample, sequenced in a study of blood T cell repertoires in COVID-19. Using immunoSEQ multiplex PCR, the repertoire was profiled, and TCRdb retains in-frame clones only, with some absent. There are 140,000 to 150,000 clones in the sample; 80% to 85% occur only once, and about 38% lies in the top ten. The sample taken for sequencing was peripheral blood. All receptors come from a human donor in a cohort sampled during active COVID-19.

The chain links TRBV7-8 to TRBJ2-3, with D perhaps TRBD1 (5 bases). The length of the CDR3 is 13 residues. Germline V gives CDR1 SGHVS, CDR2 FQNEAQ. Trimming shortened V by 5 bases and J by 4 bases, and 10 bases separated the two germline ends. The CDR3 bases are TGTGCCAGCAGCCAGATGACAGCAGATACGCAGTATTTT. It yields the protein CASSQMTADTQYF.

The genes are TRBV4-2 and TRBJ2-7, with 7 bases fitting TRBD2. The CDR3 runs 15 residues. The trim removed 3 bases at V and 0 bases at J, leaving 5 bases unmatched. Germline V CDR1 and CDR2: LGHNA, YNFKEQ. The CDR3 sequence: CASSQSGANSYEQYF. CDR3 nucleotide sequence: TGTGCCAGCAGCCAGAGCGGGGCAAACTCCTACGAGCAGTACTTC.

This sequence joins TRBV4-3 and TRBJ1-3; TRBD1 matches 7 bases. V dropped 4 bases and J dropped 3; count of bases not matched to a gene: 3. The CDR3 extends over 14 amino acids. CDR1 is LGHNA and CDR2 is YSLEER in the germline V gene. Written as DNA, the CDR3 is TGCGCCAGCAGCCCGGCAGGGGGTGGAAACACCATATATTTT. Translated, it gives CASSPAGGGNTIYF.

To note about this clone: The same CDR3 can be traced to other DNA sequences in this sample. The V call is TRBV4-3, the J call TRBJ1-2; 7 bases are shared with TRBD1. This CDR3 comprises 14 residues. Germline CDR1 reads LGHNA; CDR2 reads YSLEER. The J segment lost 4 bases and the V segment lost 0 bases, leaving 2 bases of the junction unmatched. As DNA, the CDR3 is TGCGCCAGCAGCCAAGAGCCAGGGGGCTATGGCTACACCTTC. It translates to CASSQEPGGYGYTF.

The rearrangement joins TRBV5-1 to TRBJ2-7, with D possibly being TRBD2 (7 bases). Trimming took 7 bases from V and 4 from J, leaving 24 bases between them. Germline V gene data show CDR1 as SGHRS and CDR2 as YFSETQ. This CDR3 region has 16 residues. The CDR3 nucleotides are TGCGCCAGCGGCCTCCAAGAGGGGGGGGAACCTTACGAGCAGTACTTC. This encodes CASGLQEGGEPYEQYF. The full variable domain, with the rest looked up from reference TRBV5-1 and TRBJ2-7, is KAGVTQTPRYLIKTRGQQVTLSCSPISGHRSVSWYQQTPGQGLQFLFEYFSETQRNKGNFPGRFSGRQFSNSRSEMNVSTLELGDSALYLCASGLQEGGEPYEQYFGPGTRLTVT.

This clone has only a few counts. CDR3 coding DNA: TGTGCCAGCAGTCTCCAGGGCATCAACGAGCAGTACTTC. The encoded protein is CASSLQGINEQYF. The genes are TRBV2 and TRBJ2-7; weak D call: TRBD1 (5 bases). With 5 bases removed from V and 5 bases from J, the gap between germline ends came to 13 bases. The CDR3 sequence is 13 residues long. In germline, CDR1 is SNHLY, CDR2 FYNNEI.

The rearrangement links TRBV6-5 to TRBJ1-2; weak D call: TRBD1 (5 bases). V was pared by 7 bases and J by 4 bases, with 10 bases between. Germline-derived CDR1 and CDR2 are MNHEY and SVGAGI. This CDR3 contains 12 residues. CDR3 sequence reads: CASIDSRYGYTF. The CDR3 bases are TGTGCCAGCATCGACAGCCGCTATGGCTACACCTTC.

This clone appeared once. The rearrangement joins TRBV27 to TRBJ1-4; TRBD1 matches at 9 bases. Germline assignment: CDR1 MNHEY and CDR2 SMNVEV (reference sequence). J lost 7 bases, V lost 6 bases, and 6 bases had no gene match. This CDR3 has 14 residues. CDR3 protein: CASRGTGRVEKLFF. DNA of the CDR3: TGTGCCAGCAGGGGGACAGGGAGGGTTGAAAAACTGTTTTTT.

The J gene is TRBJ1-2, the V gene TRBV7-2, with 7 bases that match TRBD1. From germline, CDR1 is SGHTA and CDR2 FQGNSA. The CDR3 contains 15 residues. Germline trimming cut 3 bases from V and 0 bases from J; bases unmatched to any gene: 4. CDR3 amino acids: CASSLDRSSNYGYTF. DNA of the CDR3: TGTGCCAGCAGCTTGGACAGGTCCTCTAACTATGGCTACACCTTC.

V is TRBV6-4 and J is TRBJ1-5; D unresolved. The germline V gene has CDR1 MRHNA and CDR2 SNTAGT. Trimming took off 4 bases at V and 6 bases at J, with 10 bases between the two ends. The CDR3 runs to 13 residues. CDR3 protein: CASSATEGQPQHF. The CDR3 nucleotides are TGTGCCAGCAGTGCAACAGAGGGTCAGCCCCAGCATTTT.

This clone was counted a single time. The CDR3 loop reads CASSPAGTNGGQPQHF. CDR3 nucleotides: TGTGCCAGCAGCCCCGCCGGGACTAACGGGGGACAGCCCCAGCATTTT. The gene calls are TRBV27 and TRBJ1-5; D may be TRBD1 (5 bases). Germline lookup yields CDR1 MNHEY and CDR2 SMNVEV (reference sequence). V lost 6 bases, J lost 7 bases, and 22 bases lay in between. The CDR3 spans 16 residues.

The V and J genes are TRBV7-6 and TRBJ2-1, with 9 bases identical to TRBD2. Germline V lookup: CDR1 SGHVS, CDR2 FNYEAQ. This CDR3 has 17 amino acids. J lost 6 bases, V lost 4 bases, and 13 bases had no gene match. The CDR3 coding sequence is TGTGCCAGCAGCTCCCCCGAGTGGCGGGGGGGCCGCAATGAGCAGTTCTTC. It codes for CASSSPEWRGGRNEQFF. Full variable domain (outside the CDR3, taken from reference TRBV7-6 and TRBJ2-1): GAGVSQSPRYKVTKRGQDVALRCDPISGHVSLYWYRQALGQGPEFLTYFNYEAQQDKSGLPNDRFSAERPEGSISTLTIQRTEQRDSAMYRCASSSPEWRGGRNEQFFGPGTRLTVL.

V usage is TRBV11-2 and J usage is TRBJ2-1, with 13 bases identical to TRBD2. The length of the CDR3 is 18 residues. Per germline, CDR1 SGHAT and CDR2 FQNNGV. V shed 5 bases and J 0 bases; nucleotides not matched to a gene: 7. The CDR3 region has the DNA TGTGCCAGCAGCCGGGGACTAGCGGGGCGCAGCTCCTACAATGAGCAGTTCTTC. Amino acids: CASSRGLAGRSSYNEQFF.

The gene calls are TRBV5-8 and TRBJ1-2; 7 bases map to TRBD1. CDR1 SGHTS and CDR2 YDEGEE come from the germline V gene. Trimming at V came to 4 bases and at J to 1 base, leaving 7 bases not matched to a gene. The CDR3 is made up of 15 amino acids. The CDR3 bases are TGTGCCAGCAGCCCGGGACAGACTTTTAACTATGGCTACACCTTC. Translation gives CASSPGQTFNYGYTF.

V usage is TRBV9 and J usage is TRBJ2-1; TRBD2 matches at 11 bases. The germline gives CDR1 SGDLS, CDR2 YYNGEE. There are 15 residues in the CDR3. Trimming removed 4 bases from V and 3 bases from J; junction bases left unmatched: 3. DNA of the CDR3: TGTGCCAGCAGCCTGGGACTAGCGGACTACAATGAGCAGTTCTTC. Translation gives CASSLGLADYNEQFF.

This clone has just one count. The V call is TRBV3-1 (or the pseudogene TRBV3-2), the J call TRBJ1-6; 8 nucleotides line up with TRBD1. Germline assignment: CDR1 LGHDT and CDR2 YNNKEL (reference sequence). The CDR3 sequence is 14 residues long. Trimming took 5 bases from V and 9 from J; bases not matched to a gene: 6. The CDR3 DNA reads TGTGCCAGCAGCGCGGGACAGGCGATTTCACCCCTCCACTTT. It specifies CASSAGQAISPLHF.

The chain uses TRBV7-6 and TRBJ2-2; TRBD1 matches at 9 bases. The length of the CDR3 is 17 residues. J gave up 4 bases and V 0 bases, and 6 bases lay outside the gene matches. Germline V lookup: CDR1 SGHVS, CDR2 FNYEAQ. The CDR3 protein is CASSLAVRTGVTGELFF. The CDR3 DNA reads as TGTGCCAGCAGCTTAGCAGTCCGGACAGGGGTCACCGGGGAGCTGTTTTTT. Full variable domain (missing parts from reference TRBV7-6 and TRBJ2-2): GAGVSQSPRYKVTKRGQDVALRCDPISGHVSLYWYRQALGQGPEFLTYFNYEAQQDKSGLPNDRFSAERPEGSISTLTIQRTEQRDSAMYRCASSLAVRTGVTGELFFGEGSRLTVL.